The 10 T cell receptor beta chains in this list originate from one sample, sequenced in a study of blood T cell repertoires in COVID-19. TCRdb keeps only in-frame clones here, not all; method: immunoSEQ multiplex PCR. The sample holds about 160,000 clones, about 80% seen once. Sequenced sample: peripheral blood. Source of these receptors: a woman older than 75 with acute or convalescent COVID-19.

The chain is built from TRBV3-1 (or the pseudogene TRBV3-2) and TRBJ2-7; 11 bases are a match to TRBD2. CDR1 is LGHDT and CDR2 is YNNKEL in the germline V gene (reference sequence). V shed 5 bases, J shed 7 bases, and the junction held 13 bases outside the gene matches. The CDR3 totals 16 residues. Here the CDR3 DNA reads TGTGCCAGCAGCTCCCGACTAGCGGGAACCGGTGTGGAGCAGTACTTC. Translation gives CASSSRLAGTGVEQYF.

The CDR3 here is CASSQDLRGQETQYF. CDR3 bases: TGTGCCAGCAGCCAAGATCTTAGGGGACAAGAGACCCAGTACTTC. The chain links TRBV3-1 (or the pseudogene TRBV3-2) to TRBJ2-5, with D possibly matching TRBD1 (5 bases). V lost 0 bases and J 2 bases, leaving 10 bases between the germline ends. Germline CDR1 and CDR2: LGHDT and YNNKEL (reference sequence). The CDR3 has 15 residues.

V usage is TRBV7-9 and J usage is TRBJ1-4; D perhaps matches TRBD1 (5 bases). Germline-derived CDR1 and CDR2 are SEHNR and FQNEAQ (reference sequence). This CDR3 has 15 amino acids. The V end was cut by 6 bases, the J end by 5 bases, with 16 bases between. The DNA of the CDR3 is TGTGCCAGCAGTTACACGGGACGGGGGAATGAAAAACTGTTTTTT. Protein: CASSYTGRGNEKLFF.

The rearrangement links TRBV6-6 to TRBJ1-4; 7 nucleotides align to TRBD1. The CDR3 runs 14 residues. Trimming took 2 bases from V and 5 from J; bases not matched to a gene: 2. Germline V gene data show CDR1 as MNHNY and CDR2 as SVGAGI (reference sequence). The CDR3 region is CASSYPGQNEKLFF. As DNA, the CDR3 is TGTGCCAGCAGTTACCCGGGACAGAATGAAAAACTGTTTTTT.

The chain links TRBV27 to TRBJ2-1; TRBD2 aligns across 9 bases. CDR1 is MNHEY and CDR2 is SMNVEV in the germline V gene (reference sequence). The ends lost 1 base at V and 7 bases at J; junction bases unmatched: 8. This CDR3 region has 16 residues. CDR3 loop: CASSLLLGLAWNEQFF. The DNA of the CDR3 is TGTGCCAGCAGTTTATTGTTGGGACTAGCCTGGAATGAGCAGTTCTTC.

In this sample, this clone turned up once. The chain is built from TRBV5-1 and TRBJ2-7, with 7 positions matching TRBD2. This CDR3 has 14 residues. Germline V gene lookup returns CDR1 SGHRS and CDR2 YFSETQ. Unmatched junction bases numbered 10, after V lost 4 bases and J lost 6 bases. The CDR3 coding sequence is TGCGCCAGCAGCCCCGGGGGGACCCGTGGCGAGCAGTACTTC. Translated, it gives CASSPGGTRGEQYF.

This chain connects TRBV6-6 to TRBJ2-1; D is unresolved. V lost 2 bases to trimming and J lost 0 bases, with 8 bases between them. The CDR3 consists of 15 residues. CDR1 and CDR2 from the germline V gene are MNHNY and SVGAGI (reference sequence). CDR3 region: CASSYPRGSYNEQFF. The CDR3 nucleotides are TGTGCCAGCAGTTACCCCCGCGGCTCCTACAATGAGCAGTTCTTC.

The chain joins TRBV5-6 to TRBJ2-5, with TRBD1 identical over 8 bases. The CDR3 runs to 14 residues. Trimming took 0 bases from V and 4 from J; bases not matched to a gene: 2. Germline assignment: CDR1 SGHDT and CDR2 YYEEEE. CDR3 amino acids: CASSLAGGAETQYF. In nucleotides, the CDR3 is TGTGCCAGCAGCTTGGCAGGGGGCGCAGAGACCCAGTACTTC.

The chain uses TRBV7-2 and TRBJ2-1; 9 bases align to TRBD2. CDR3 length: 15 residues. Germline-derived CDR1 and CDR2 are SGHTA and FQGNSA. V was pared by 4 bases and J by 7 bases, with 8 bases of the junction left unmatched. In DNA form, the CDR3 reads TGTGCCAGCAGCTCCCCCGGGACTAGCTGGAATGAGCAGTTCTTC. Translating it yields CASSSPGTSWNEQFF.

The J gene is TRBJ2-1, the V gene TRBV14, with TRBD2 matching over 10 bases. The CDR3 length is 16 residues. After removal of 2 bases from V and 2 bases from J, the junction contained 3 bases not matched to a gene. The germline CDR1 and CDR2 sequences are SGHDN and FVKESK. In nucleotides, the CDR3 is TGTGCCAGCAGCCAATTAGCGGGAGGAACCTACAATGAGCAGTTCTTC. Its protein product is CASSQLAGGTYNEQFF.